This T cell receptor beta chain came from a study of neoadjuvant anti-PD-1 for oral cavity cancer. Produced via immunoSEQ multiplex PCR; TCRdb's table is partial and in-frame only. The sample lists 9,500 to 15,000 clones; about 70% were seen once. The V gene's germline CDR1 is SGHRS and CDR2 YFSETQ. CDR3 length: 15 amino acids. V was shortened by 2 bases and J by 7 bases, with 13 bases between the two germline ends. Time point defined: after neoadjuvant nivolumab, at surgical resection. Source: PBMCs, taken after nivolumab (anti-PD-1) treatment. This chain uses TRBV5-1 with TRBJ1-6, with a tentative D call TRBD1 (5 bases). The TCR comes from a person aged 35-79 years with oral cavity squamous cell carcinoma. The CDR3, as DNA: TGCGCCAGCAGCTTATGGAGGGAGGGGAATTCACCCCTCCACTTT. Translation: CASSLWREGNSPLHF. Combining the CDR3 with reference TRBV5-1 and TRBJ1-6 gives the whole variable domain KAGVTQTPRYLIKTRGQQVTLSCSPISGHRSVSWYQQTPGQGLQFLFEYFSETQRNKGNFPGRFSGRQFSNSRSEMNVSTLELGDSALYLCASSLWREGNSPLHFGNGTRLTVT.